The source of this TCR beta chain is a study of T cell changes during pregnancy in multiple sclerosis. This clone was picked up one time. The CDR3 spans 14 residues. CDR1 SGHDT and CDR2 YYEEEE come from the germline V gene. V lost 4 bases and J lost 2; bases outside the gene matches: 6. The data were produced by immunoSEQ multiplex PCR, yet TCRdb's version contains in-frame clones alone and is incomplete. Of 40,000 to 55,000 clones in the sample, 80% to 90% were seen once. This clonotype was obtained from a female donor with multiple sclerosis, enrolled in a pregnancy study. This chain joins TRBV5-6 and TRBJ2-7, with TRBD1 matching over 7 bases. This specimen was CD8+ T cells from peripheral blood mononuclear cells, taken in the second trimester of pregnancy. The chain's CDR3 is CASSPGQDPYEQYF. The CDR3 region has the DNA TGTGCCAGCAGCCCCGGACAGGACCCCTACGAGCAGTACTTC.